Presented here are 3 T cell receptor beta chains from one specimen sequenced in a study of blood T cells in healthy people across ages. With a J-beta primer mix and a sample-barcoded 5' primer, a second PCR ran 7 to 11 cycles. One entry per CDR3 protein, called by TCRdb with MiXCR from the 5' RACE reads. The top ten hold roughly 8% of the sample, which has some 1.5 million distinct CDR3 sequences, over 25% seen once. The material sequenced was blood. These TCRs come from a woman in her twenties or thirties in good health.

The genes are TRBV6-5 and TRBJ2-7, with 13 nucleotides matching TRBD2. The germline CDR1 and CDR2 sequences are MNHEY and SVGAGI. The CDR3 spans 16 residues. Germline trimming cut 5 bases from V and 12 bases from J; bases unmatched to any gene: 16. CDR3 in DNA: TGTGCCAGCAGTAACACGCGACTAGCGGGGGGAGATACGCTGTACTTC. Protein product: CASSNTRLAGGDTLYF.

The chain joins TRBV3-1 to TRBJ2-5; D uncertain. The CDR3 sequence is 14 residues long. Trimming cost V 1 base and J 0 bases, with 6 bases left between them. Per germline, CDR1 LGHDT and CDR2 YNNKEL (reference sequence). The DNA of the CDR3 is TGTGCCAGCAGCCAAGGACGGAACCAAGAGACCCAGTACTTC. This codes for CASSQGRNQETQYF.

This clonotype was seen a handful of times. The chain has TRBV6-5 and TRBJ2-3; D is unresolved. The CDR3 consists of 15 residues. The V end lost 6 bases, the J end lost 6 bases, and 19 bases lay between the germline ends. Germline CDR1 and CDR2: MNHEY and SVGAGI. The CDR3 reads CASRNPSRTTDTQYF. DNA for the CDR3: TGTGCCAGCAGAAACCCGAGTCGGACGACCGATACGCAGTATTTT.